This TCR beta chain is from a study of T-cell reconstitution after alpha-beta-depleted transplantation in children. This clonotype was seen ten or more times. Its antigen is as yet unknown. V was pared by 0 bases and J by 8 bases, with 11 bases of the junction left unmatched. Germline V gives CDR1 SQVTM, CDR2 ANQGSEA. This CDR3 contains 16 residues. Unique molecular identifiers were used to barcode this TCRbeta library. MiXCR was run by TCRdb on the PCR reads, yielding one entry per CDR3 protein. This table holds under 60,000 distinct CDR3 sequences, more than 5% found once. Regarding the study as a whole: After transplant, high TCRbeta diversity at day 60 in some patients arose from surviving recipient T cells and thymic progenitors. Reportedly, alpha-beta T cells present about two months post-transplant originated from several hundred expanded clones of graft origin. By one year post-transplant, T-cell counts and diversity largely arose from T cells that were newly produced.

The clonotype was recovered from a female patient aged 2 to 10 who had a stem cell transplant for aplastic anemia, so the T cells may come from the graft donor. The V gene is TRBV29-1, the J gene TRBJ2-3, with 10 bases identical to TRBD2. The source material was PBMCs, mostly from graft donor cells, sampled 60 days after TCRalphabeta/CD19-depleted stem cell transplant. The CDR3 bases are TGCAGCGTTGAAGATAGCAGCGGGAGGGCCTTCGGTACGCAGTATTTT. Protein sequence: CSVEDSSGRAFGTQYF.